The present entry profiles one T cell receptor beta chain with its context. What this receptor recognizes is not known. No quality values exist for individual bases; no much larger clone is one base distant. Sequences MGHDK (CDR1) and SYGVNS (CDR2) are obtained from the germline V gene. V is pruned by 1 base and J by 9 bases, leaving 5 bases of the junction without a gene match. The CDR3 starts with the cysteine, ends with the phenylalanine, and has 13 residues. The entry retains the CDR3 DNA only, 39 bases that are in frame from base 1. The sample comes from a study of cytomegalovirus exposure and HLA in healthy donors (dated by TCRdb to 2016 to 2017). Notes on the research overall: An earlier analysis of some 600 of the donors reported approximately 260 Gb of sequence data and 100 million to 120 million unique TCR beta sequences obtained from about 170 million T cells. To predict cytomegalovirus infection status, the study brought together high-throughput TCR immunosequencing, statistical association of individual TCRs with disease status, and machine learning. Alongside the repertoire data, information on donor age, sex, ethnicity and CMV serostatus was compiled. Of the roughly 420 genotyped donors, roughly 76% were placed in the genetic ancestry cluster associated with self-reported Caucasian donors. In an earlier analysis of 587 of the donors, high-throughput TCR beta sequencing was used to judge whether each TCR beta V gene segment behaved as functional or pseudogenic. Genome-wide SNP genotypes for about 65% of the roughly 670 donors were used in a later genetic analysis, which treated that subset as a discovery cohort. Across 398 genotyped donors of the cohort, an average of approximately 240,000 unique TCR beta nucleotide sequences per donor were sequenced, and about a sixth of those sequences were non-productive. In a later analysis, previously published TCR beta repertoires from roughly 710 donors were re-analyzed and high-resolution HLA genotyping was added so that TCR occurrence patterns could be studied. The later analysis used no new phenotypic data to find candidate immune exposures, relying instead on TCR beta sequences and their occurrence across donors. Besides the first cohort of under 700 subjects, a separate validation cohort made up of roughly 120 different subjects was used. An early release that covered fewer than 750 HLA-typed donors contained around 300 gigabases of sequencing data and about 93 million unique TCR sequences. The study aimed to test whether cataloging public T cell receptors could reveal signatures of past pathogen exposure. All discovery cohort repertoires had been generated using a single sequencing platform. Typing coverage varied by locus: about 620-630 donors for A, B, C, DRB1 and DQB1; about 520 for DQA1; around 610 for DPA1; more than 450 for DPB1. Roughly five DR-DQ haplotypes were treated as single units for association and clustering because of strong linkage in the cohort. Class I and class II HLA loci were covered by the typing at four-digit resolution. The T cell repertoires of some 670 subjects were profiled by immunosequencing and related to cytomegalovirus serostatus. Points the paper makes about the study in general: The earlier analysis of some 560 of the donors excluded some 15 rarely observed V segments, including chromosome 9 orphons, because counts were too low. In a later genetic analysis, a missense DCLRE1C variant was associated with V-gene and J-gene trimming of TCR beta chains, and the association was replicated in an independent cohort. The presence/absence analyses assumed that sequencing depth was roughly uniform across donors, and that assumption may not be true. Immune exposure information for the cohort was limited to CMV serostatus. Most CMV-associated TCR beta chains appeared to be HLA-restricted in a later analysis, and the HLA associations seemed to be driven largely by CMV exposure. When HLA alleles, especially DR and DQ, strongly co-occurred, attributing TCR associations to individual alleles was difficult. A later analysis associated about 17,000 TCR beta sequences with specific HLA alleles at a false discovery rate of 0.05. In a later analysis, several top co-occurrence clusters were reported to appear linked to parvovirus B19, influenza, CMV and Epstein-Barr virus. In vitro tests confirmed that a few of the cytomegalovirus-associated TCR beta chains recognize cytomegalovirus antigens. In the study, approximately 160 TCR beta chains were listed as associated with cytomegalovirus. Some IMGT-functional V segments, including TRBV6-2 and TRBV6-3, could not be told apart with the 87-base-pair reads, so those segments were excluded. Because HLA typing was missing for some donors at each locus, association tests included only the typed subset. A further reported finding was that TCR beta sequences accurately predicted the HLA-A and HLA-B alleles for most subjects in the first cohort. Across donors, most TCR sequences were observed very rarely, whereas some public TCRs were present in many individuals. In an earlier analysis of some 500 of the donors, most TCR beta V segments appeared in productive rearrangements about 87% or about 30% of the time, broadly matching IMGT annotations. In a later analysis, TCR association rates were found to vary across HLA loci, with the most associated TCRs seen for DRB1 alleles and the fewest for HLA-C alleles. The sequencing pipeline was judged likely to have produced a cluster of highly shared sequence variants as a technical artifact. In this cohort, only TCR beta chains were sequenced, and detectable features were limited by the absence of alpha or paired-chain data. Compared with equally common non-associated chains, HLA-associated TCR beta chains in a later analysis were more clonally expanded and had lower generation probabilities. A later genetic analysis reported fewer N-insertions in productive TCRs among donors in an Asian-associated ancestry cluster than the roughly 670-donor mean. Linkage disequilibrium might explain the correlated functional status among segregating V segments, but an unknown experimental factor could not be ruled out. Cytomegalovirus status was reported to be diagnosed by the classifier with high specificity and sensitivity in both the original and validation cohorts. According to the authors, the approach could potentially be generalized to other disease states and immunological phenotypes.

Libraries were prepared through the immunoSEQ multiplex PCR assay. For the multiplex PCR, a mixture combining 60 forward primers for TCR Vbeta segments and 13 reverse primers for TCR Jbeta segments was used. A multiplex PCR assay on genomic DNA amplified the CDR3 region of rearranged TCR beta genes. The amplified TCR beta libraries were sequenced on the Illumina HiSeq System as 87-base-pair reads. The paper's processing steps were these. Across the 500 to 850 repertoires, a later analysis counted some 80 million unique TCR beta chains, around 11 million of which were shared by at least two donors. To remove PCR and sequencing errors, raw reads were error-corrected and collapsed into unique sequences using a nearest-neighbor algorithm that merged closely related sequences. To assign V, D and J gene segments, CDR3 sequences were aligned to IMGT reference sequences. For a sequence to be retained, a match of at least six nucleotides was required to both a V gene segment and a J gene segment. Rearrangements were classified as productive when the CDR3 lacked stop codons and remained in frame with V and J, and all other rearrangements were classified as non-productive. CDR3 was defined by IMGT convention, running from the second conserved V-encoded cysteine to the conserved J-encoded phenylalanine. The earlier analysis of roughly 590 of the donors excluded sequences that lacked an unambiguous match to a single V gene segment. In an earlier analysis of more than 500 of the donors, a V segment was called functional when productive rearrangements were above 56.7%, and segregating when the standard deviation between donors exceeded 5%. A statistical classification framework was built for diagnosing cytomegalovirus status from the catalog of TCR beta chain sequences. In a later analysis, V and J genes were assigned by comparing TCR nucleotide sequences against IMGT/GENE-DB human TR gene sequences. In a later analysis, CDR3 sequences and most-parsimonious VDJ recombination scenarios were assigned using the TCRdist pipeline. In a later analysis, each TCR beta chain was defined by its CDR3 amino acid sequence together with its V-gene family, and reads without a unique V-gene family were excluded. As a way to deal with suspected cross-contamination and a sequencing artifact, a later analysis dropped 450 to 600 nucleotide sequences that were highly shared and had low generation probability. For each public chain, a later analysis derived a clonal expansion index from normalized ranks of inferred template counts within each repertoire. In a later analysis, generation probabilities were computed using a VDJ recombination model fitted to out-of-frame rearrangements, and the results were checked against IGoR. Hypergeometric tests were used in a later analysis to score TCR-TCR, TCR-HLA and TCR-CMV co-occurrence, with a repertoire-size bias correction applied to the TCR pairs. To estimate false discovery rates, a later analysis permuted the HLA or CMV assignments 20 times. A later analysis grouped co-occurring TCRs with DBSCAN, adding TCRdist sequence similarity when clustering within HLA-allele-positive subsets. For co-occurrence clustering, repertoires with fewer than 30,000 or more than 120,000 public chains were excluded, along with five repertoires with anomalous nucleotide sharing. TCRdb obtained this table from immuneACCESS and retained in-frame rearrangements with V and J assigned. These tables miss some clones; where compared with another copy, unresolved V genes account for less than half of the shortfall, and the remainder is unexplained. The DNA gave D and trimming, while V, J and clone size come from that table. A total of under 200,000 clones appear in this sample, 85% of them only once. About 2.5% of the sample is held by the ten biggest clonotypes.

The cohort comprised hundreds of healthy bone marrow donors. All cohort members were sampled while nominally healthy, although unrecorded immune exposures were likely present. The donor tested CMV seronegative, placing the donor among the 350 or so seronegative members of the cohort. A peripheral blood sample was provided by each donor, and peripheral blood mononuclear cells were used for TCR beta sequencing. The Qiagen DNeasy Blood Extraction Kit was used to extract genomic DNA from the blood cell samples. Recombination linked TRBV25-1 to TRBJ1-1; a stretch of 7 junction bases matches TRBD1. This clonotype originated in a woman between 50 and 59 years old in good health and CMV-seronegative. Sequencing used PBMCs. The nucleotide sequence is TGTGCCAGCAGTGAATGGGACAGAAATAAAGCTTTCTTT. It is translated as CASSEWDRNKAFF.